This TCR beta chain was obtained from a study of T cell changes during pregnancy in multiple sclerosis. The CDR3 spans 15 residues. V dropped 4 bases and J dropped 3; count of bases not matched to a gene: 4. Germline V CDR1 and CDR2: SGHTS, YDEGEE. TCRdb's copy holds only in-frame clones and misses some; the assay was immunoSEQ multiplex PCR. The table lists 70,000 to 95,000 clones, 94% of them singletons. The chain links TRBV5-8 to TRBJ1-4; 9 bases are a match to TRBD1. Sequencing used peripheral blood, obtained in the third trimester of pregnancy. The sequence came from a female donor with multiple sclerosis, enrolled in a pregnancy study. CDR3 sequence (DNA): TGTGCCAGCAGCCCCGGACAGGGGTCTAATGAAAAACTGTTTTTT. Translating gives CASSPGQGSNEKLFF.